This entry is about one TCR beta chain. Living in 20 to 30 US areas, the participants were between roughly 18 and 90 years of age. Two consecutive negative NP/OP PCR tests, clearance, or resolved symptoms defined Cohort 3 recovery. This specimen comes from a study of blood T cell repertoires in COVID-19. Looking at the study overall: Acute and convalescent COVID-19 samples came from the United States, Italy and Spain.

Losses at the gene ends were 0 bases for V and 7 bases for J; bases not matched to a gene: 4. Germline V lookup: CDR1 MGHRA, CDR2 YSYEKL. CDR3 length: 15 amino acids. Original data processing: Estimated nucleated cell counts came from reference gene primer amplification. TCRdb's copy holds only in-frame clones and misses some; the assay was immunoSEQ multiplex PCR. V and J calls and clone size are as listed in that table; D and trimming were resolved from the DNA. The table records about 270,000 clones, roughly nine tenths of them present only once. Sequenced input: PBMCs or T cells enriched from blood (not recorded which). The V gene is TRBV4-1, the J gene TRBJ2-1, with TRBD2 identical over 9 bases. This sequence was found in a woman under 30 who had recovered from COVID-19. The CDR3 spells CASSQDRLAGNEQFF. The CDR3 DNA reads TGCGCCAGCAGCCAAGATAGGCTAGCGGGGAATGAGCAGTTCTTC.